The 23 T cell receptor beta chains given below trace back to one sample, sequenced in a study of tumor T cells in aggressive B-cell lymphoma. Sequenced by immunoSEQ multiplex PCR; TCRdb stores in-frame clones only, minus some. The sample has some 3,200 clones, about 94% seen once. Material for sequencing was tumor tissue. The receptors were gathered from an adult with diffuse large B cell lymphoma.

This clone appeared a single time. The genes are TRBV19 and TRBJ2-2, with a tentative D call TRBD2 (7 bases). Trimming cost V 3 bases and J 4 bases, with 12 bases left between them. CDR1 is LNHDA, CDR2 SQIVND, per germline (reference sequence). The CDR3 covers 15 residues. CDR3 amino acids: CASSMGGLSTGELFF. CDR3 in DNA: TGTGCCAGTAGTATGGGGGGGCTCAGCACCGGGGAGCTGTTTTTT.

CDR3 sequence reads: CASSPRVLNTEAFF. The CDR3, as DNA: TGTGCCAGCAGCCCACGGGTCCTGAACACTGAAGCTTTCTTT. V gene TRBV5-4 combines with J gene TRBJ1-1; no reliable D call. Germline CDR1 SGHNT, CDR2 YYREEE (reference sequence). The length of the CDR3 is 14 residues. V dropped 4 bases and J dropped 0 bases, with 10 bases sitting between them. Full variable domain (rest looked up from reference TRBV5-4 and TRBJ1-1): ETGVTQSPTHLIKTRGQQVTLRCSSQSGHNTVSWYQQALGQGPQFIFQYYREEENGRGNFPPRFSGLQFPNYSSELNVNALELDDSALYLCASSPRVLNTEAFFGQGTRLTVV.

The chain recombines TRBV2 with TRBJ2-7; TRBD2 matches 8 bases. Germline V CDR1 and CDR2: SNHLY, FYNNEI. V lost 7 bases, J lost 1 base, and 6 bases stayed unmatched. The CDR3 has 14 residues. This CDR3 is CASIHGGESYEQYF. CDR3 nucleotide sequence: TGTGCCAGCATTCACGGGGGGGAATCCTACGAGCAGTACTTC.

The CDR3 DNA follows: TGTGCCAGCAGCTTAGCCTTTCAGCCCCAGCATTTT. It codes for CASSLAFQPQHF. The J gene is TRBJ1-5, the V gene TRBV7-2; D unresolved. The ends were cut back, 0 bases at V and 6 bases at J, with 3 bases in the middle. The germline CDR1 and CDR2 sequences are SGHTA and FQGNSA. The CDR3 spans 12 residues. The full variable domain, completed using reference TRBV7-2 and TRBJ1-5, is GAGVSQSPSNKVTEKGKDVELRCDPISGHTALYWYRQSLGQGLEFLIYFQGNSAPDKSGLPSDRFSAERTGGSVSTLTIQRTQQEDSAVYLCASSLAFQPQHFGDGTRLSIL.

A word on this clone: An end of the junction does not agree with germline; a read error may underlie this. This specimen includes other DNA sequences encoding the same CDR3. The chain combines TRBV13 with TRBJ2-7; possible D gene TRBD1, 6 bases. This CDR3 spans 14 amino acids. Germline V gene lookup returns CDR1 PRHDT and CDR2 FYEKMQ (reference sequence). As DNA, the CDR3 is TGCGCCAGCAGCACCGGACAGTTCTCCTACGAGCAGTACTTC. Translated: CASSTGQFSYEQYF.

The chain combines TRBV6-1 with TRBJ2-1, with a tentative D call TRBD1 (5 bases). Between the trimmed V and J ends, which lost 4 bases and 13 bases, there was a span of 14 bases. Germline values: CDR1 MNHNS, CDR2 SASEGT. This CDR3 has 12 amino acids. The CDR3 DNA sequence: TGTGCCAGCAGTGCGCAGGGTCTCTCTCAGTTCTTC. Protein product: CASSAQGLSQFF.

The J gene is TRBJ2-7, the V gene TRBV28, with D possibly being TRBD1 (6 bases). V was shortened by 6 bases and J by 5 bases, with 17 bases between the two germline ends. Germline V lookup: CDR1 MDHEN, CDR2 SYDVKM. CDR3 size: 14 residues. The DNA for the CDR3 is TGTGCCAGCAGGCCTACAGGGTCGCTGCACGAGCAGTACTTC. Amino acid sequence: CASRPTGSLHEQYF.

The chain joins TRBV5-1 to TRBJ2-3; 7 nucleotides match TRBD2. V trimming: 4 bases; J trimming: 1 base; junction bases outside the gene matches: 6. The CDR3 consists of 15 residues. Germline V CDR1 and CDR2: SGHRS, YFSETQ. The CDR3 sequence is CASSPGTTGTDTQYF. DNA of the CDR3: TGCGCCAGCAGCCCCGGGACTACCGGCACAGATACGCAGTATTTT.

The CDR3 reads CASSGTSRHTGELFF. The DNA of the CDR3 is TGTGCCAGCAGTGGGACTAGCAGGCACACCGGGGAGCTGTTTTTT. The chain employs TRBV28 and TRBJ2-2, with 9 bases fitting TRBD2. V trimming: 5 bases; J trimming: 3 bases; junction bases outside the gene matches: 4. This CDR3 is built from 15 residues. CDR1 is MDHEN and CDR2 is SYDVKM in the germline V gene.

CDR3 in amino acids: CASTLDRTIQPQHF. DNA of the CDR3: TGTGCCAGCACCTTGGACAGAACGATTCAGCCCCAGCATTTT. The chain recombines TRBV6-6 with TRBJ1-5, with D perhaps TRBD1 (6 bases). Trimming took 7 bases from V and 6 from J, leaving 16 bases between them. In germline, CDR1 is MNHNY, CDR2 SVGAGI (reference sequence). The CDR3 extends over 14 amino acids.

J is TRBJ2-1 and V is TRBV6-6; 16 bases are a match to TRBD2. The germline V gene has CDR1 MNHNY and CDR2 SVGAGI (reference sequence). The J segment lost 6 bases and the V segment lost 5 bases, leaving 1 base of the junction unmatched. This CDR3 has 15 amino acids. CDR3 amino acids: CASSGTSGRANEQFF. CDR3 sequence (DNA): TGTGCCAGCAGTGGGACTAGCGGGAGGGCCAATGAGCAGTTCTTC.

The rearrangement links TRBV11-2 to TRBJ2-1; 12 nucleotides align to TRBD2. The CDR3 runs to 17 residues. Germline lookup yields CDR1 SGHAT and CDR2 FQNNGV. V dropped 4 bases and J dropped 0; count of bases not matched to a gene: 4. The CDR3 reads CASSSGLAGSSYNEQFF. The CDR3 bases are TGTGCCAGCAGCTCGGGACTAGCGGGTAGCTCCTACAATGAGCAGTTCTTC.

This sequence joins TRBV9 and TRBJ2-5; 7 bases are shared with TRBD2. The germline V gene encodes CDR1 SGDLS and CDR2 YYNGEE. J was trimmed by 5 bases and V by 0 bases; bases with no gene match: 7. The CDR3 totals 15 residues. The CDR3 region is CASSVDPGEGETQYF. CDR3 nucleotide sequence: TGTGCCAGCAGCGTAGATCCGGGGGAGGGCGAGACCCAGTACTTC.

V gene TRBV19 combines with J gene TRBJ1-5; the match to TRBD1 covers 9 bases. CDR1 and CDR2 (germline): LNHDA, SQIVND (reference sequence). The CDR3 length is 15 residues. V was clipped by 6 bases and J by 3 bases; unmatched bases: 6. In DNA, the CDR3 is TGTGCCAGTAGGAGGACAGGGGAGCCCAATCAGCCCCAGCATTTT. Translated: CASRRTGEPNQPQHF. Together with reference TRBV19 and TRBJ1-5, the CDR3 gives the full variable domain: DGGITQSPKYLFRKEGQNVTLSCEQNLNHDAMYWYRQDPGQGLRLIYYSQIVNDFQKGDIAEGYSVSREKKESFPLTVTSAQKNPTAFYLCASRRTGEPNQPQHFGDGTRLSIL.

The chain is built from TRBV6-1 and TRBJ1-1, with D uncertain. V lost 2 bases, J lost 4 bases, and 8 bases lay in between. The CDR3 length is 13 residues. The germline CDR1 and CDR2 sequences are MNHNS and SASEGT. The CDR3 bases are TGTGCCAGCAGTGAACAGGATGGCACTGAAGCTTTCTTT. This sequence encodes CASSEQDGTEAFF.

For the CDR3, the DNA is TGTGCCAGCAGCGTAGTTCCTCGGACATCGAACACCGGGGAGCTGTTTTTT. Its translation: CASSVVPRTSNTGELFF. The chain recombines TRBV9 with TRBJ2-2; the D gene is possibly TRBD1 (5 bases). From germline, CDR1 is SGDLS and CDR2 YYNGEE. The CDR3 is 17 residues long. V was shortened by 0 bases and J by 0 bases, with 12 bases between the two germline ends.

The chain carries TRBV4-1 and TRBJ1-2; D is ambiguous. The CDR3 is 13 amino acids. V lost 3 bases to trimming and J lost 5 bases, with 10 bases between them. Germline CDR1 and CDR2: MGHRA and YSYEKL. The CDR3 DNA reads TGCGCCAGCAGCCAGTGGGAGGGTTATGGCTACACCTTC. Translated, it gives CASSQWEGYGYTF.

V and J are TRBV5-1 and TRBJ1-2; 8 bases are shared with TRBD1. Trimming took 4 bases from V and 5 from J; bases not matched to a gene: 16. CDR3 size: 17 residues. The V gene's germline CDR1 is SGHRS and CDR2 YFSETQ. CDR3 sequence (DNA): TGCGCCAGCAGCAGGGGGGACAGGTGGATAGGGGATTATGGCTACACCTTC. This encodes CASSRGDRWIGDYGYTF.

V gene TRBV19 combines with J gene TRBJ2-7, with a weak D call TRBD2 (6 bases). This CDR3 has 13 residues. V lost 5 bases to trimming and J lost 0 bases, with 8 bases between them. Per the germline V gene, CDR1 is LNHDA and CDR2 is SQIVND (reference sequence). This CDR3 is CASSAGLSYEQYF. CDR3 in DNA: TGTGCCAGTAGTGCGGGACTCTCCTACGAGCAGTACTTC.

The CDR3 is CASSLTSASSYEQYF. CDR3 nucleotide sequence: TGTGCCAGCTCACTCACTAGCGCCAGCTCCTACGAGCAGTACTTC. The chain links TRBV18 to TRBJ2-7, with 7 bases lining up with TRBD2. The CDR3 covers 15 residues. V was clipped by 4 bases and J by 0 bases; unmatched bases: 6. From germline, CDR1 is KGHSH and CDR2 LQKENI.

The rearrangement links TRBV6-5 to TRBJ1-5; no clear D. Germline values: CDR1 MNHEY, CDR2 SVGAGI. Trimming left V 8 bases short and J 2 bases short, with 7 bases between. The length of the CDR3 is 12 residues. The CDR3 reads CASGLGNQPQHF. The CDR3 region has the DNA TGTGCCAGCGGCCTGGGCAATCAGCCCCAGCATTTT.

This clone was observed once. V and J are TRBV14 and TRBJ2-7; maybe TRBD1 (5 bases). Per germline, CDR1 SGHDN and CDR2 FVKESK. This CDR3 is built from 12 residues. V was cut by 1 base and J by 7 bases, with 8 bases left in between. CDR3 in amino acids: CASSQAAGEQYF. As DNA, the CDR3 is TGTGCCAGCAGCCAAGCGGCAGGGGAGCAGTACTTC.

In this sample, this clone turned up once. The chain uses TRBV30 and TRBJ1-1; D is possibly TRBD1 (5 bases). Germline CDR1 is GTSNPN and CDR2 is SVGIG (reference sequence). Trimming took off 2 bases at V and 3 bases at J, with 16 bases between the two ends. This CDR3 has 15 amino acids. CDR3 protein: CAWSRGGPGDTEAFF. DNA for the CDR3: TGTGCCTGGAGTAGGGGTGGCCCGGGGGACACTGAAGCTTTCTTT.